This T cell receptor (beta chain) originates from a study of post-analysis software for immune sequencing data. Study in general: Progressive-relapsing, secondary progressive and relapsing-remitting multiple sclerosis were among the disease courses included.

To note about this clonotype: Its matching antigen is unknown.

Unique molecular identifiers were built into the TCR beta cDNA libraries. The yield from roughly 1 to 10 million T cells was around 500,000 cDNA molecules in total. TCRdb fed the PCR reads into MiXCR, producing one record per CDR3 protein. The data hold 400,000 to 500,000 distinct CDR3 sequences, with roughly 40% observed a single time. Regarding the study as a whole: Strong same-batch co-clustering of samples appeared with F measure clustering. Significantly decreased normalized Chao1 diversity was recorded for multiple sclerosis patients relative to controls.

Sequences were obtained from blood. The receptor's source is a girl aged 2-10 years with multiple sclerosis.

CDR3 nucleotide sequence: TGTGCCAGCAGTTTAGATAGCAGACTTTACAATGAGCAGTTCTTC. Translating it yields CASSLDSRLYNEQFF. The gene calls are TRBV12-3 or TRBV12-4 and TRBJ2-1; no definite D call. Trimming removed 1 base at V and 4 bases at J, with 11 bases between. The length of the CDR3 is 15 residues.